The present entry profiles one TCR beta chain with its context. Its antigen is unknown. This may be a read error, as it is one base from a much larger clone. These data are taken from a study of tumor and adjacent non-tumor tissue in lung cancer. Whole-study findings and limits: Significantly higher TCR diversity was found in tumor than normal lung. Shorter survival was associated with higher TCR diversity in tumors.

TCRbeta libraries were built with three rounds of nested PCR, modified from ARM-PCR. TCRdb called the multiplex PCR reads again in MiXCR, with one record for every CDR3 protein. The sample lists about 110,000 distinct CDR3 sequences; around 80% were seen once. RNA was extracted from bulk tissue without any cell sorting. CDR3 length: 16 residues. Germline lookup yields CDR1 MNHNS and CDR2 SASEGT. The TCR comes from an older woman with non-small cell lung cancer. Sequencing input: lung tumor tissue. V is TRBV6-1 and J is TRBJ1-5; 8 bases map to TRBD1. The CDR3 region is CASRGTGSQSGQHQHF. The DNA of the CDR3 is TGTGCCAGCAGGGGGACAGGCTCACAATCCGGTCAGCACCAGCATTTT.